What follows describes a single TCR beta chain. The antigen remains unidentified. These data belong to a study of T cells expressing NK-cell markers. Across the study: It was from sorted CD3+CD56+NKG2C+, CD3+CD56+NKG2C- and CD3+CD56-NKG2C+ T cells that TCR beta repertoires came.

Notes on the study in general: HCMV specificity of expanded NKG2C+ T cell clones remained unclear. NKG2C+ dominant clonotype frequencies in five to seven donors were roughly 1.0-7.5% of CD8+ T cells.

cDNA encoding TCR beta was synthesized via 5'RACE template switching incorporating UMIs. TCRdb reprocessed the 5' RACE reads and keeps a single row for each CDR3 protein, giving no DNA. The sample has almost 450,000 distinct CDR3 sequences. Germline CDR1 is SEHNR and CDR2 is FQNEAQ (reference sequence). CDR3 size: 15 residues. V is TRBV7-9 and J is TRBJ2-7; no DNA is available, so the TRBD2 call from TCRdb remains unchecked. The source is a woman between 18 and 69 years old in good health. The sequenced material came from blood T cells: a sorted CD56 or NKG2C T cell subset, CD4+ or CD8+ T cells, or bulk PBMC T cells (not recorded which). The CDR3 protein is CASSLREGETYEQYF.